This is a list of T cell receptor beta chains from one sample in a study of T cell repertoires in cytomegalovirus infection. TCRdb passed the reads through MiXCR, listing each CDR3 protein once. This sample carries 680,000 or so distinct CDR3 sequences, less than 40% of them seen once, and the ten largest clones take about 2.8%. The sequenced material came from PBMCs. The receptors originated from a human donor in good health (CMV status not recorded). Some clones in this sample may be carry-over from other donors' samples. Each CDR3 is given with its conserved first and last residue. The order of the fields is D gene, J gene, V gene, clone size, CDR3 protein, CDR3 DNA. A D gene is named only where the DNA matches it firmly. Clone size is stated in some rows and not others, as once, few, many or a class when expanded.

TRBD1,TRBJ1-1,TRBV7-2,few,CASSPTTGETEAFF,TGTGCCAGCAGTCCTACGACAGGGGAGACGGAAGCTTTCTTT
.,TRBJ1-1,TRBV6-1,many,CASSQKMNTEAFF,TGTGCCAGCAGTCAGAAGATGAACACTGAAGCTTTCTTT
.,TRBJ1-6,TRBV7-2,few,CASSPRVYSPLHF,TGTGCCAGCAGCCCAAGGGTTTATTCACCCCTCCACTTT
.,TRBJ2-7,TRBV7-9,many,CASSPQGSSYEQYF,TGTGCCAGCAGCCCACAGGGCAGCTCCTACGAGCAGTACTTC
TRBD1,TRBJ1-4,TRBV28,.,CASSRQGFEEKLFF,TGTGCCAGCAGCCGACAGGGGTTTGAGGAAAAACTGTTTTTT
.,TRBJ2-1,TRBV6-2/TRBV6-3,.,CASSPFLRNEQFF,TGTGCCAGCAGTCCATTCTTGCGCAATGAGCAGTTCTTC
.,TRBJ1-4,TRBV7-8,few,CASSSRAGITPTNEKLFF,TGTGCCAGCAGCTCGCGGGCGGGGATAACCCCAACTAATGAAAAACTGTTTTTT
TRBD1,TRBJ2-7,TRBV7-2,few,CASSLLRGQGQDEQYF,TGTGCCAGCAGCTTACTCCGGGGACAGGGGCAGGACGAGCAGTACTTC
TRBD1,TRBJ2-7,TRBV29-1,.,CSVLDRGNLGYEQYF,TGCAGCGTGCTCGACAGGGGGAACTTGGGCTACGAGCAGTACTTC
.,TRBJ1-2,TRBV6-5,few,CASSYSKGEGYTF,TGTGCCAGCAGTTACTCGAAGGGGGAGGGCTACACCTTC
TRBD1,TRBJ2-1,TRBV4-1,many,CASSGGQGDYNEQFF,TGCGCCAGCAGTGGGGGACAGGGAGACTACAATGAGCAGTTCTTC
.,TRBJ2-2,TRBV28,.,CATRGTGTPRNTGELFF,TGTGCCACCCGGGGGACCGGGACACCCCGAAACACCGGGGAGCTGTTTTTT
TRBD2,TRBJ2-1,TRBV19,.,CASSPLGGSGGNEQFF,TGTGCCAGTAGTCCCCTGGGTGGTAGCGGGGGAAATGAGCAGTTCTTC
TRBD2,TRBJ2-1,TRBV11-2,.,CASSPLTLSGGVGDQFF,TGTGCCAGCAGCCCTCTCACGTTGAGCGGGGGGGTCGGTGATCAGTTCTTC
.,TRBJ2-3,TRBV29-1,.,CSVRRGTDTQYF,TGCAGCGTGAGGCGAGGCACAGATACGCAGTATTTT
TRBD1,TRBJ2-1,TRBV7-6,many,CASSTGVGEQFF,TGTGCCAGCAGCACAGGGGTCGGTGAGCAGTTCTTC
.,TRBJ1-3,TRBV20-1,.,CSARESTDWSGNTIYF,TGCAGTGCTAGAGAATCCACAGATTGGTCTGGAAACACCATATATTTT
.,TRBJ1-2,TRBV19,.,CASSIGFQGGYTF,TGTGCCAGTAGTATAGGCTTCCAGGGCGGCTACACCTTC
.,TRBJ1-6,TRBV5-6,.,CASSLYSGADSPLHF,TGTGCCAGCAGCTTGTACTCAGGAGCGGACTCACCCCTCCACTTT
.,TRBJ2-2,TRBV7-3,.,CASRPPGSHGELFF,TGTGCCAGCAGACCTCCGGGGAGTCACGGGGAGCTGTTTTTT
TRBD1,TRBJ1-2,TRBV20-1,.,CSAPRQGANGYTF,TGCAGTGCTCCCCGACAGGGGGCCAATGGCTACACCTTC
.,TRBJ2-7,TRBV12-3/TRBV12-4,.,CASSFSRGQNRGEQYF,TGTGCCAGCAGTTTTTCCCGGGGCCAAAATCGGGGCGAGCAGTACTTC
TRBD2,TRBJ2-7,TRBV7-6,.,CSSSLGAGSGGDYEPYF,TGTTCCAGCAGCTTAGGCGCGGGTAGCGGGGGAGATTACGAGCCGTACTTC
.,TRBJ2-1,TRBV19,many,CASSTGIAAYNEQFF,TGTGCCAGTAGTACCGGAATAGCAGCCTACAATGAGCAGTTCTTC
TRBD1,TRBJ2-1,TRBV7-9,.,CASSGGTGGYNEQFF,TGTGCCAGCAGCGGAGGGACAGGGGGATACAATGAGCAGTTCTTC
TRBD2,TRBJ2-5,TRBV5-3,few,CASSLGTSGSRRAQYF,TGTGCCAGCAGCTTAGGGACTAGCGGCAGTAGGCGGGCCCAGTACTTC
TRBD1,TRBJ2-1,TRBV28,.,CASSVLGTGDNEQFF,TGTGCCAGCAGTGTCCTGGGGACAGGGGACAATGAGCAGTTCTTC
TRBD2,TRBJ2-1,TRBV28,few,CASSPRLAAEQFF,TGTGCCAGCAGTCCCAGACTAGCCGCTGAGCAGTTCTTC
.,TRBJ1-1,TRBV12-3/TRBV12-4,few,CASSSDLAQGYMNTEAFF,TGTGCCAGCAGTTCTGACTTAGCGCAAGGCTATATGAACACTGAAGCTTTCTTT
TRBD1,TRBJ2-5,TRBV15,.,CATSRETDRDETQYF,TGTGCCACCAGCAGAGAAACGGACAGGGATGAGACCCAGTACTTC
.,TRBJ2-1,TRBV7-2,.,CASSFGSQNFYNEQFF,TGTGCCAGCAGCTTCGGATCACAGAACTTCTACAATGAGCAGTTCTTC
.,TRBJ1-4,TRBV4-1,few,CASSQREGSNEKLFF,TGCGCCAGCAGCCAACGGGAGGGATCTAATGAAAAACTGTTTTTT
TRBD1,TRBJ2-2,TRBV20-1,.,CSARYRGSITGELFF,TGCAGTGCGAGATACAGGGGTTCGATCACCGGGGAGCTGTTTTTT
.,TRBJ2-2,TRBV28,.,CASSLLVRMNTGELFF,TGTGCCAGCAGTTTATTAGTCCGGATGAACACCGGGGAGCTGTTTTTT
.,TRBJ1-5,TRBV6-5,few,CASSPSPMGGGGWPQHF,TGTGCCAGCAGTCCCTCCCCCATGGGCGGCGGGGGATGGCCCCAGCATTTT
.,TRBJ1-4,TRBV2,.,CASRAGAAGEKLFF,TGTGCCAGCAGGGCCGGAGCGGCGGGTGAAAAACTGTTTTTT
.,TRBJ2-3,TRBV7-9,many,CASSLLRQITDTQYF,TGTGCCAGCAGCTTACTGAGACAGATCACAGATACGCAGTATTTT
.,TRBJ1-1,TRBV7-9,.,CASSLGLPEAFF,TGTGCCAGCAGCTTAGGACTGCCTGAAGCTTTCTTT
TRBD1,TRBJ1-2,TRBV19,.,CASFTGTGFNYGYTF,TGTGCCAGTTTTACCGGGACAGGGTTCAACTATGGCTACACCTTC
TRBD2,TRBJ2-2,TRBV7-3,.,CASRPSGLAGVRNTGELFF,TGTGCCAGCAGGCCCTCGGGACTAGCGGGAGTTCGTAACACCGGGGAGCTGTTTTTT
.,TRBJ2-5,TRBV29-1,.,CSVEIGQETQYF,TGCAGCGTTGAGATAGGGCAAGAGACCCAGTACTTC
.,TRBJ2-7,TRBV9,few,CASSPPGGSGYEQYF,TGTGCCAGCAGCCCCCCCGGGGGTAGCGGCTACGAGCAGTACTTC